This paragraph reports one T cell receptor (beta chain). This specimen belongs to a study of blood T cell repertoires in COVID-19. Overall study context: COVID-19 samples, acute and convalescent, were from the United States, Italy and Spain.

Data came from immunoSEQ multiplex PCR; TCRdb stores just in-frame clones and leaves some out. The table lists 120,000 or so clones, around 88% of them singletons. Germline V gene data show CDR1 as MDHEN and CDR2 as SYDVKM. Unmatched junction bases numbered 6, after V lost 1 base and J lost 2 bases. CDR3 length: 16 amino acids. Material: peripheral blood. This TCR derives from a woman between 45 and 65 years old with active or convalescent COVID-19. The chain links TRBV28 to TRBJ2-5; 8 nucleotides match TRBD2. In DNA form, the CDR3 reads TGTGCCAGCAGTTTATCTAGCGGGTTATTTCAAGAGACCCAGTACTTC. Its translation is CASSLSSGLFQETQYF. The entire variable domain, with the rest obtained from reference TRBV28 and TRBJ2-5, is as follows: DVKVTQSSRYLVKRTGEKVFLECVQDMDHENMFWYRQDPGLGLRLIYFSYDVKMKEKGDIPEGYSVSREKKERFSLILESASTNQTSMYLCASSLSSGLFQETQYFGPGTRLLVL.